The subject of this entry is one TCR beta chain. Its antigen remains unknown. The treatment here: roughly 10-day PBMC culture with coronavirus spike peptide pools or control peptides (ViraFEST assay). Per-well cultures of 1.5 million to 2.5 million PBMCs received around 9.9 IU/ml IL-2 and 8.5 to 10 ug/ml peptide pools. Researchers used the Oncomine TCR Beta short-read assay to sequence DNA from cultured CD4+ T cells. TCRdb re-called the PCR reads with MiXCR, one entry per CDR3 protein. Of under 15,000 distinct CDR3 sequences in the sample, approximately 44% were seen once. The CDR3 loop spans 15 amino acids. V was clipped by 1 base and J by 0 bases, with 10 bases between them. Germline V gene data show CDR1 as DFQATT and CDR2 as SNEGSKA (reference sequence). The data are from a study of vaccination and CD4 T cells after COVID-19. Looking at the study overall: According to the study, participants were given two doses of BNT162b2 or mRNA-1273 vaccine. Overlapping peptides covering the spike proteins of SARS-CoV-2, HCoV-NL63, HCoV-OC43 and HCoV-229E were added to stimulate cells.

J is TRBJ1-5 and V is TRBV20-1; no firm D call. The sequenced material came from CD4+ T cells from blood, cultured in vitro. The clonotype comes from a human donor who had recovered from COVID-19. The CDR3: CSARGADGSNQPQHF. CDR3 nucleotides: TGCAGTGCTAGAGGGGCGGACGGTAGCAATCAGCCCCAGCATTTT.